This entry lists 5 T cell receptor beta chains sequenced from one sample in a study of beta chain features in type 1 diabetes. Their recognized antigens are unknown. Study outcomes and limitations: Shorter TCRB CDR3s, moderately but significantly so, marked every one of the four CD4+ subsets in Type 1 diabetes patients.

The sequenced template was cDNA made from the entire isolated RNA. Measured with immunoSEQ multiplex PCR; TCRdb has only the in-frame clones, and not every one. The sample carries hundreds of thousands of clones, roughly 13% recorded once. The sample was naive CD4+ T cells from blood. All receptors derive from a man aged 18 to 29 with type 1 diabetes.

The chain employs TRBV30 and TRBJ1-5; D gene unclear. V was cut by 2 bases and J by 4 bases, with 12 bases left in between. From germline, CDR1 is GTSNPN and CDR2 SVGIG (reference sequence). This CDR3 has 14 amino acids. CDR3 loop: CAWSQIGPNQPQHF. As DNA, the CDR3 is TGTGCCTGGAGTCAGATAGGACCGAATCAGCCCCAGCATTTT.

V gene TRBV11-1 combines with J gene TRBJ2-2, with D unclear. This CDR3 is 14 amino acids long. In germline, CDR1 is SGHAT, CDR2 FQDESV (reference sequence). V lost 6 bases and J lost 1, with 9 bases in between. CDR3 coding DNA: TGTGCCAGCAGGTTTTCAGTGAACACCGGGGAGCTGTTTTTT. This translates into CASRFSVNTGELFF.

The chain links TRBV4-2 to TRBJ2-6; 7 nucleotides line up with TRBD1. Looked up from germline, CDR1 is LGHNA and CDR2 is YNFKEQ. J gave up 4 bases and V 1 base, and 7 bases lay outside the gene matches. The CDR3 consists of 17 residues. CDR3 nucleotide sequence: TGTGCCAGCAGCCAAGTCTCGACAGGGCACGGGGCCAACGTCCTGACTTTC. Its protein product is CASSQVSTGHGANVLTF.

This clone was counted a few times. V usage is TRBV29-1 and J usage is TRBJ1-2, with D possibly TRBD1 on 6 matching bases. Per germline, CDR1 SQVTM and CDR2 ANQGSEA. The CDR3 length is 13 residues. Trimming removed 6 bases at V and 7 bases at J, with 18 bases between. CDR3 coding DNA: TGCAGCGTCATCCGGGACATCGGGTTTGGCTACACCTTC. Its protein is CSVIRDIGFGYTF.

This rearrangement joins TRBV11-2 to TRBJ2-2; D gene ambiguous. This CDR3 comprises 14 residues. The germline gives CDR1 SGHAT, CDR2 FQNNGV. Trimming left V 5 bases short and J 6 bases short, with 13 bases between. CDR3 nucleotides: TGTGCCAGCAGCCCGGGCGGTGTATCCGGGGAGCTGTTTTTT. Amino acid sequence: CASSPGGVSGELFF.